Listed below are T cell receptor beta chains from one sample, sequenced in a study of blood T cell repertoires in COVID-19. Only in-frame clones appear in the TCRdb table, and some are missing; sequencing was by immunoSEQ multiplex PCR. The sample has 200,000 to 250,000 clones, around 86% seen once. Source material: peripheral blood. The receptors originated from a woman at least 80 years old with COVID-19, enrolled during active disease. Each CDR3 is given with its conserved first and last residue. The D gene is left open where the match is weak. Clone size is stated in some rows and not others, as once, few, many or a class when expanded.

J gene: TRBJ2-3; D gene: TRBD2; V gene: TRBV5-4; CDR3 length: 15; clone size: .; CDR3 DNA: TGTGCCAGCAGCGCCGGGGGGGTGAGCACAGATACGCAGTATTTT; CDR3 protein: CASSAGGVSTDTQYF
J gene: TRBJ2-1; D gene: .; V gene: TRBV7-9; CDR3 length: 15; clone size: .; CDR3 DNA: TGTGCCAGCAGCTTAGTCGGCACAGGGCACAATGAGCAGTTCTTC; CDR3 protein: CASSLVGTGHNEQFF
J gene: TRBJ2-2; D gene: TRBD2; V gene: TRBV3-1/TRBV3-2; CDR3 length: 13; clone size: .; CDR3 DNA: TGTGCCAGCAGCCTAGCGGGGGCGGGGGAGCTGTTTTTT; CDR3 protein: CASSLAGAGELFF
J gene: TRBJ1-6; D gene: .; V gene: TRBV7-2; CDR3 length: 14; clone size: few; CDR3 DNA: TGTGCCAGCAGCTTAGACAGGGTGGCTTCACCCCTCCACTTT; CDR3 protein: CASSLDRVASPLHF
J gene: TRBJ1-5; D gene: TRBD1; V gene: TRBV2; CDR3 length: 14; clone size: few; CDR3 DNA: TGTGCCAGCAGAGCAGGGGGCTGGAATCAGCCCCAGCATTTT; CDR3 protein: CASRAGGWNQPQHF
J gene: TRBJ2-2; D gene: .; V gene: TRBV6-5; CDR3 length: 15; clone size: .; CDR3 DNA: TGTGCCAGCCCGGCCAGGGGGGCGCTAACCGGGGAGCTGTTTTTT; CDR3 protein: CASPARGALTGELFF
J gene: TRBJ1-3; D gene: .; V gene: TRBV5-8; CDR3 length: 12; clone size: .; CDR3 DNA: TGTGCCAGCAGCTTTCCAGAAAACACCATATATTTT; CDR3 protein: CASSFPENTIYF
J gene: TRBJ1-5; D gene: TRBD1; V gene: TRBV29-1; CDR3 length: 12; clone size: .; CDR3 DNA: TGCAGCGTGGGACAGGTCAATCAGCCCCAGCATTTT; CDR3 protein: CSVGQVNQPQHF
J gene: TRBJ2-3; D gene: .; V gene: TRBV11-2; CDR3 length: 15; clone size: .; CDR3 DNA: TGTGCCAGCAGCCCCCGGGGGGCGCAAACAGATACGCAGTATTTT; CDR3 protein: CASSPRGAQTDTQYF
J gene: TRBJ1-4; D gene: .; V gene: TRBV18; CDR3 length: 15; clone size: once; CDR3 DNA: TGTGCCAGCTCACCACCCCCCGGTTATAATGAAAAACTGTTTTTT; CDR3 protein: CASSPPPGYNEKLFF
J gene: TRBJ2-1; D gene: TRBD2; V gene: TRBV30; CDR3 length: 15; clone size: .; CDR3 DNA: TGTGCCTGGAGTGTGGGAGCGGGGGGATTGGATGAGCAGTTCTTC; CDR3 protein: CAWSVGAGGLDEQFF
J gene: TRBJ2-7; D gene: .; V gene: TRBV6-1; CDR3 length: 13; clone size: .; CDR3 DNA: TGTGCCAGCAGGCCCGACTGGACCTACGAGCAGTACTTC; CDR3 protein: CASRPDWTYEQYF
J gene: TRBJ2-2; D gene: .; V gene: TRBV2; CDR3 length: 12; clone size: .; CDR3 DNA: TGTGCCAGCAGAGGGGTTACCGGGGAGCTGTTTTTT; CDR3 protein: CASRGVTGELFF
J gene: TRBJ2-3; D gene: TRBD1; V gene: TRBV24-1; CDR3 length: 15; clone size: .; CDR3 DNA: TGTGCCACCAGTGATACAGGGACAGACTTAGATACGCAGTATTTT; CDR3 protein: CATSDTGTDLDTQYF
J gene: TRBJ1-5; D gene: .; V gene: TRBV11-3; CDR3 length: 18; clone size: once; CDR3 DNA: TGTGCCAGCAGCTTAAGAGTGGGGGGGGCGCTGGGCAATCAGCCCCAGCATTTT; CDR3 protein: CASSLRVGGALGNQPQHF
J gene: TRBJ1-2; D gene: .; V gene: TRBV28; CDR3 length: 15; clone size: .; CDR3 DNA: TGTGCCAGCAGTTTCCCGAAGACAGTTCTCTATGGCTACACCTTC; CDR3 protein: CASSFPKTVLYGYTF
J gene: TRBJ2-5; D gene: TRBD1; V gene: TRBV18; CDR3 length: 15; clone size: once; CDR3 DNA: TGTGCCAGCTCACCAAACAGGGGGCTCCAAGAGACCCAGTACTTC; CDR3 protein: CASSPNRGLQETQYF
J gene: TRBJ2-1; D gene: TRBD1; V gene: TRBV7-2; CDR3 length: 16; clone size: .; CDR3 DNA: TGTGCCAGCAGCCGGGCCGGGACAGGGATCTCGAATGAGCAGTTCTTC; CDR3 protein: CASSRAGTGISNEQFF
J gene: TRBJ2-3; D gene: TRBD2; V gene: TRBV9; CDR3 length: 17; clone size: .; CDR3 DNA: TGTGCCAGCAGCGCCCGGGGGGAGGGGACCCTCACAGATACGCAGTATTTT; CDR3 protein: CASSARGEGTLTDTQYF
J gene: TRBJ2-3; D gene: TRBD1; V gene: TRBV6-5; CDR3 length: 15; clone size: .; CDR3 DNA: TGTGCCAGCAGACTACAGGGGCTTCTCACAGATACGCAGTATTTT; CDR3 protein: CASRLQGLLTDTQYF
J gene: TRBJ2-3; D gene: .; V gene: TRBV2; CDR3 length: 12; clone size: .; CDR3 DNA: TGTGCCAGCGCGGAACGGGGTTCAACGCAGTATTTT; CDR3 protein: CASAERGSTQYF
J gene: TRBJ1-6; D gene: .; V gene: TRBV5-1; CDR3 length: 15; clone size: .; CDR3 DNA: TGCGCCAGCAGGGTCGGGTTCTCCTATAATTCACCCCTCCACTTT; CDR3 protein: CASRVGFSYNSPLHF
J gene: TRBJ2-2; D gene: .; V gene: TRBV19; CDR3 length: 15; clone size: once; CDR3 DNA: TGTGCCAGCATGCTACAGGGAACCGGTGCCGGGGAGCTGTTTTTT; CDR3 protein: CASMLQGTGAGELFF
J gene: TRBJ2-1; D gene: TRBD2; V gene: TRBV5-1; CDR3 length: 12; clone size: .; CDR3 DNA: TGCGCCAGCAGCTTAGCGGGGAATGAGCAGTTCTTC; CDR3 protein: CASSLAGNEQFF
J gene: TRBJ2-7; D gene: TRBD2; V gene: TRBV18; CDR3 length: 17; clone size: few; CDR3 DNA: TGTGCCAGCTCACCAGGACTAGCGGGAGTCCCTGCCTACGAGCAGTACTTC; CDR3 protein: CASSPGLAGVPAYEQYF
J gene: TRBJ1-1; D gene: .; V gene: TRBV7-2; CDR3 length: 14; clone size: .; CDR3 DNA: TGTGCCAGCAGCTTAAGGCAGGCGAACACTGAAGCTTTCTTT; CDR3 protein: CASSLRQANTEAFF
J gene: TRBJ2-2; D gene: TRBD1; V gene: TRBV28; CDR3 length: 16; clone size: .; CDR3 DNA: TGTGCCAGCGAGGGATGGGCAAGGGGGCAAAGCGGGGAGCTGTTTTTT; CDR3 protein: CASEGWARGQSGELFF
J gene: TRBJ1-1; D gene: .; V gene: TRBV5-1; CDR3 length: 14; clone size: .; CDR3 DNA: TGCGCCAGCAGCTTGATGCAGGGGAACACTGAAGCTTTCTTT; CDR3 protein: CASSLMQGNTEAFF
J gene: TRBJ2-1; D gene: TRBD2; V gene: TRBV5-4; CDR3 length: 15; clone size: .; CDR3 DNA: TGTGCCAGCAGCCTGACTAGCGGGAGTCTCAATGAGCAGTTCTTC; CDR3 protein: CASSLTSGSLNEQFF
J gene: TRBJ2-7; D gene: .; V gene: TRBV10-1; CDR3 length: 13; clone size: .; CDR3 DNA: TGCGCCAGCAGTGGGGGAGGCTCCTACGAGCAGTACTTC; CDR3 protein: CASSGGGSYEQYF
J gene: TRBJ1-4; D gene: TRBD1; V gene: TRBV19; CDR3 length: 14; clone size: .; CDR3 DNA: TGTGCCAGTAGTATTGGGACAGCGAGGGAAAAACTGTTTTTT; CDR3 protein: CASSIGTAREKLFF
J gene: TRBJ2-3; D gene: .; V gene: TRBV4-1; CDR3 length: 15; clone size: .; CDR3 DNA: TGCGCCAGCAGCCAAGATCCGGGGTCATCAGATACGCAGTATTTT; CDR3 protein: CASSQDPGSSDTQYF
J gene: TRBJ2-2; D gene: .; V gene: TRBV4-1; CDR3 length: 14; clone size: .; CDR3 DNA: TGCGCCAGCAGCCAAGTCCAGGTGACCGGGGAGCTGTTTTTT; CDR3 protein: CASSQVQVTGELFF
J gene: TRBJ1-1; D gene: TRBD1; V gene: TRBV7-2; CDR3 length: 15; clone size: .; CDR3 DNA: TGTGCCAGCAGATTACAGGGGGCAGCGAACACTGAAGCTTTCTTT; CDR3 protein: CASRLQGAANTEAFF
J gene: TRBJ2-3; D gene: .; V gene: TRBV6-1; CDR3 length: 15; clone size: .; CDR3 DNA: TGTGCCAGCAGTGAGGGGGGGCTTCGCACAGATACGCAGTATTTT; CDR3 protein: CASSEGGLRTDTQYF
J gene: TRBJ1-5; D gene: TRBD1; V gene: TRBV18; CDR3 length: 16; clone size: .; CDR3 DNA: TGTGCCAGCTCCGTGCGTGGACAGGGTAGCAATCAGCCCCAGCATTTT; CDR3 protein: CASSVRGQGSNQPQHF
J gene: TRBJ1-2; D gene: .; V gene: TRBV7-8; CDR3 length: 12; clone size: .; CDR3 DNA: TGTGCCAGCAGTCTCCCAGGGTATGGCTACACCTTC; CDR3 protein: CASSLPGYGYTF
J gene: TRBJ1-5; D gene: .; V gene: TRBV19; CDR3 length: 17; clone size: .; CDR3 DNA: TGTGCCAGTAGTTTGTCAGGGGCTGAATATAGCAATCAGCCCCAGCATTTT; CDR3 protein: CASSLSGAEYSNQPQHF
J gene: TRBJ1-4; D gene: .; V gene: TRBV19; CDR3 length: 15; clone size: once; CDR3 DNA: TGTGCCAGTAGGCTACAGGGTGGGGAGAATGAAAAACTGTTTTTT; CDR3 protein: CASRLQGGENEKLFF
J gene: TRBJ2-7; D gene: TRBD1; V gene: TRBV18; CDR3 length: 16; clone size: .; CDR3 DNA: TGTGCCAGCTCACGGGACAGGGGGCGCAGTGATCACGAGCAGTACTTC; CDR3 protein: CASSRDRGRSDHEQYF
J gene: TRBJ2-7; D gene: .; V gene: TRBV5-1; CDR3 length: 14; clone size: .; CDR3 DNA: TGCGCCAGCAGCTTGGGGGGGCCAGGGTACGAGCAGTACTTC; CDR3 protein: CASSLGGPGYEQYF
J gene: TRBJ1-2; D gene: TRBD1; V gene: TRBV27; CDR3 length: 14; clone size: .; CDR3 DNA: TGTGCCAGCAGCCGGACAGGGGCCCCCTATGGCTACACCTTC; CDR3 protein: CASSRTGAPYGYTF
J gene: TRBJ1-1; D gene: .; V gene: TRBV2; CDR3 length: 11; clone size: .; CDR3 DNA: TGTGCCAGCAGTGACCCTAGGGAAGCTTTCTTT; CDR3 protein: CASSDPREAFF
J gene: TRBJ1-2; D gene: .; V gene: TRBV4-3; CDR3 length: 14; clone size: few; CDR3 DNA: TGCGCCAGCAGCCAAGATAGAGGGCCGGGTGGCTACACCTTC; CDR3 protein: CASSQDRGPGGYTF
J gene: TRBJ1-1; D gene: TRBD1; V gene: TRBV6-6; CDR3 length: 16; clone size: .; CDR3 DNA: TGTGCCAGCAGGTCCTGGCAGGGGGCTGGACGAGGCGAAGCTTTCTTT; CDR3 protein: CASRSWQGAGRGEAFF
J gene: TRBJ2-2; D gene: TRBD2; V gene: TRBV11-2; CDR3 length: 14; clone size: .; CDR3 DNA: TGTGCCAGCAGCTTGGGGAGGGGAACCGGGGAGCTGTTTTTT; CDR3 protein: CASSLGRGTGELFF
J gene: TRBJ1-2; D gene: TRBD1; V gene: TRBV10-3; CDR3 length: 14; clone size: .; CDR3 DNA: TGTGCCATCAGACCGCCGGGGACAGGGGAGGGCTACACCTTC; CDR3 protein: CAIRPPGTGEGYTF
J gene: TRBJ1-5; D gene: TRBD1; V gene: TRBV30; CDR3 length: 13; clone size: .; CDR3 DNA: TGTGCCTGGAGCACACAGGGGGCACAGCCCCAGCATTTT; CDR3 protein: CAWSTQGAQPQHF
J gene: TRBJ1-2; D gene: TRBD1; V gene: TRBV11-1; CDR3 length: 14; clone size: few; CDR3 DNA: TGTGCCAGCAGCCCGCGGGACAGGAGAGATGGCTACACCTTC; CDR3 protein: CASSPRDRRDGYTF
J gene: TRBJ2-2; D gene: TRBD2; V gene: TRBV5-1; CDR3 length: 15; clone size: few; CDR3 DNA: TGCGCCAGCCGGGGGACTAGCGGGACCACCGGGGAGCTGTTTTTT; CDR3 protein: CASRGTSGTTGELFF